Detailed here is one TCR beta chain. Its specificity is unknown. Some clones are missing from TCRdb's copy, which holds only in-frame ones; the method was immunoSEQ multiplex PCR. The table has 150,000 to 200,000 clones, roughly 80% seen once. The CDR3 loop spans 14 amino acids. Per the germline V gene, CDR1 is SGDLS and CDR2 is YYNGEE. Trimming stripped 2 bases from V and 2 bases from J, with 10 bases between. Roughly 2 micrograms of genomic DNA came from cryopreserved PBMCs for TCR beta libraries. The data are from a study of cytotoxic CD8 clonotypes in ibrutinib-treated CLL. Study as a whole: When averaged across all of the samples, the counts came to roughly 240,000 productive templates and more than 80,000 productive rearrangements.

Study-level results: Clonality at baseline surpassed age-matched healthy donors and tracked circulating CD8+ T-cell counts.

The rearrangement joins TRBV9 to TRBJ2-5; D not resolved. The sequenced sample was PBMCs, obtained after 12 months of ibrutinib treatment. This TCR was sampled from a human donor with chronic lymphocytic leukemia. CDR3 residues: CASSVNGLQETQYF. The CDR3, as DNA: TGTGCCAGCAGCGTGAACGGGCTTCAAGAGACCCAGTACTTC.